This entry features one TCR beta chain sequence. These data come from a study of blood T cell repertoires in COVID-19. About the study: Some COVID-19 samples were acute and others convalescent; all came from the United States, Italy and Spain. PBMCs, B-cell-depleted T cells, or T cells provided the cDNA or gDNA that made up the material.

Sequenced by immunoSEQ multiplex PCR; TCRdb stores in-frame clones only, minus some. This sample has about 300,000 clones; roughly 86% occur once, and the top ten carry roughly 9%. Trimming stripped 2 bases from V and 12 bases from J, with 11 bases between. CDR3 length: 12 amino acids. The sequenced sample consisted of peripheral blood. The clonotype comes from a man younger than 35 with active or convalescent COVID-19. This sequence joins TRBV12-3 or TRBV12-4 and TRBJ2-1; D is uncertain. Here the CDR3 DNA reads TGTGCCAGCAGTTTAAGGTTGGGCGCGCAGTTCTTC. Protein: CASSLRLGAQFF.